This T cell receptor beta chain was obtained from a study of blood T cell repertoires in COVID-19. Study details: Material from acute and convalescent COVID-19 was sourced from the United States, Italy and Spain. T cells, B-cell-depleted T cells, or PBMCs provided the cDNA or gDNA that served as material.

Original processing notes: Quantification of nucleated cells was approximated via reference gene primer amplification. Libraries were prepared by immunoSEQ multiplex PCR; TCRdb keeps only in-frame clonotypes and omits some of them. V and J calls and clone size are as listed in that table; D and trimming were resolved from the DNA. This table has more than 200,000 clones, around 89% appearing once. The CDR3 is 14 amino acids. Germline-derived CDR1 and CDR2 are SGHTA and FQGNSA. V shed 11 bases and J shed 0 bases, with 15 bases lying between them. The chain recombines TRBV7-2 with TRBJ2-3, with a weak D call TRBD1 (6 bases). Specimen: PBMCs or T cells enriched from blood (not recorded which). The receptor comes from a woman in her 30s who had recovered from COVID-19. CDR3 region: CAFPLGASTDTQYF. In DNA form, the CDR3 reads TGTGCCTTTCCCCTGGGGGCTAGCACAGATACGCAGTATTTT.